Following are 5 T cell receptor beta chains from one sample sequenced in a study of T-cell memory formation after mild COVID-19. TCRdb analysed the 5' RACE reads with MiXCR anew, one entry per CDR3 protein. This sample has approximately 440,000 distinct CDR3 sequences, with 15% to 25% found just once. The specimen was PBMCs or a T cell subset sorted from them (not recorded which). The receptor set was obtained from an adult woman who had mild COVID-19 (a few samples of this study predate the infection). Cell type and time point are not known.

This CDR3 is CASSRRRTSGGPGETQYF. The CDR3, as DNA: TGTGCCAGCAGCCGCCGGAGGACTAGCGGGGGTCCGGGTGAGACCCAGTACTTC. V usage is TRBV12-3 or TRBV12-4 and J usage is TRBJ2-5; 13 bases are a match to TRBD2. The CDR3 runs 18 residues. J gave up 5 bases and V 6 bases, and 15 bases lay outside the gene matches.

This clonotype was detected a few times. The CDR3 sequence: CASSQGTSGRGETQYF. Written as DNA, the CDR3 is TGTGCCAGCAGCCAGGGGACTAGCGGGAGAGGGGAGACCCAGTACTTC. V usage is TRBV2 and J usage is TRBJ2-5, with 14 bases lining up with TRBD2. The germline V gene has CDR1 SNHLY and CDR2 FYNNEI. The V and J ends lost 6 bases and 5 bases, in that order; junction bases with no gene match: 8. This CDR3 has 16 residues.

The V call is TRBV5-1, the J call TRBJ1-1; D ambiguous. Germline CDR1 SGHRS, CDR2 YFSETQ. Trimming removed 0 bases at V and 3 bases at J, with 9 bases between. This CDR3 comprises 14 residues. Here the CDR3 DNA reads TGCGCCAGCAGCTTGGCCATCGGGGACACTGAAGCTTTCTTT. It translates to CASSLAIGDTEAFF.

This clonotype was observed a few times. J is TRBJ2-1 and V is TRBV7-2; possible D gene TRBD2, 6 bases. The V and J ends lost 4 bases and 9 bases respectively, with 19 bases between them. CDR1 and CDR2 (germline): SGHTA, FQGNSA. The CDR3 runs to 15 residues. The CDR3, as DNA: TGTGCCAGCAGCTCCACAATCCTAGCGAGGAGTGAGCAGTTCTTC. Its protein product is CASSSTILARSEQFF.

Many counts were recorded for this clonotype. The chain is built from TRBV5-1 and TRBJ2-5; 11 nucleotides line up with TRBD2. Germline assignment: CDR1 SGHRS and CDR2 YFSETQ. The ends lost 0 bases at V and 6 bases at J; junction bases unmatched: 7. The CDR3 extends over 16 amino acids. CDR3 coding DNA: TGCGCCAGCAGCTTGGTAGCGGGGGGGCCGAAAAAGACCCAGTACTTC. This translates into CASSLVAGGPKKTQYF.